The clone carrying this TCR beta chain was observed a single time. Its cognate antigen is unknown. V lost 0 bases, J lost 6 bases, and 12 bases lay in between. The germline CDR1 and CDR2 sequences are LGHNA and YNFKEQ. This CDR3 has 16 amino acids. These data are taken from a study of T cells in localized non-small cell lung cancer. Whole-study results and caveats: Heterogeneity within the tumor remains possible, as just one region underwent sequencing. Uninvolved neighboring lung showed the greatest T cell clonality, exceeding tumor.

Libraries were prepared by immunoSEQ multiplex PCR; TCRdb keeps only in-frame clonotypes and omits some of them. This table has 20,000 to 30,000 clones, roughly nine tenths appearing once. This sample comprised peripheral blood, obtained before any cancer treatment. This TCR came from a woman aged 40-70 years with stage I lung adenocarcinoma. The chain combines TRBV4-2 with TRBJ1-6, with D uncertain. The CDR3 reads CASSQEVKGGNSPLHF. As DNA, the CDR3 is TGTGCCAGCAGCCAAGAGGTCAAAGGTGGTAATTCACCCCTCCACTTT.